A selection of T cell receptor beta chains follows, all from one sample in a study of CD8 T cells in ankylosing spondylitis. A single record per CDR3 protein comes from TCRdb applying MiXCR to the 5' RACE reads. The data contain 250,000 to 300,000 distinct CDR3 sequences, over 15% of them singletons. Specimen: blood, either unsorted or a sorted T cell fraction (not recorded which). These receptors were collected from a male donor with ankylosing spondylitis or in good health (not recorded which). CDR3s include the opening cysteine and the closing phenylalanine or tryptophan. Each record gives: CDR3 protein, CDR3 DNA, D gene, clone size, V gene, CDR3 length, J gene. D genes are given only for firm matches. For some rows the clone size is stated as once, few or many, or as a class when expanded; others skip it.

cdr3_aa: CASSRSLQGDSPLHF
cdr3_nt: TGTGCCAGCAGCCGAAGCCTACAGGGAGATTCACCCCTCCACTTT
d_call: .
clone_size: .
v_call: TRBV7-2
cdr3_length: 15
j_call: TRBJ1-6

cdr3_aa: CACCQVVPSGGSSPYEQYF
cdr3_nt: TGTGCCTGCTGCCAAGTTGTCCCCTCGGGCGGGAGTTCGCCCTACGAGCAGTACTTC
d_call: TRBD2
clone_size: .
v_call: TRBV3-1
cdr3_length: 19
j_call: TRBJ2-7

cdr3_aa: CASSQAQYNSPLHF
cdr3_nt: TGCGCCAGCAGCCAAGCACAGTATAATTCACCCCTCCACTTT
d_call: .
clone_size: few
v_call: TRBV4-3
cdr3_length: 14
j_call: TRBJ1-6

cdr3_aa: CSAGDGWDTGELFF
cdr3_nt: TGCAGTGCGGGCGATGGCTGGGACACCGGGGAGCTGTTTTTT
d_call: .
clone_size: many
v_call: TRBV20-1
cdr3_length: 14
j_call: TRBJ2-2

cdr3_aa: CASSLSPPHLDNEQFF
cdr3_nt: TGTGCCAGCAGCTTATCCCCCCCCCACCTGGACAATGAGCAGTTCTTC
d_call: .
clone_size: few
v_call: TRBV7-6
cdr3_length: 16
j_call: TRBJ2-1

cdr3_aa: CASSQEGTGSYNEQFF
cdr3_nt: TGCGCCAGCAGCCAAGAAGGGACAGGGTCCTACAATGAGCAGTTCTTC
d_call: TRBD1
clone_size: .
v_call: TRBV4-1
cdr3_length: 16
j_call: TRBJ2-1

cdr3_aa: CASSLSSGLPSYEQYF
cdr3_nt: TGCGCCAGCAGCCTCAGCTCGGGACTACCCTCCTACGAGCAGTACTTC
d_call: TRBD2
clone_size: .
v_call: TRBV4-1
cdr3_length: 16
j_call: TRBJ2-7

cdr3_aa: CASSFRGEELFF
cdr3_nt: TGTGCCAGCAGTTTTCGGGGGGAGGAGCTGTTTTTT
d_call: TRBD2
clone_size: .
v_call: TRBV12-3/TRBV12-4
cdr3_length: 12
j_call: TRBJ2-2

cdr3_aa: CASSKSSYNEQFF
cdr3_nt: TGTGCCAGCAGCAAAAGCTCCTACAATGAGCAGTTCTTC
d_call: .
clone_size: .
v_call: TRBV13
cdr3_length: 13
j_call: TRBJ2-1

cdr3_aa: CASSRTATMNTEAFF
cdr3_nt: TGTGCCAGCAGCCGGACAGCCACTATGAACACTGAAGCTTTCTTT
d_call: .
clone_size: few
v_call: TRBV14
cdr3_length: 15
j_call: TRBJ1-1

cdr3_aa: CASSKAWTVLLYYEQYF
cdr3_nt: TGTGCCAGCAGCAAAGCCTGGACAGTGTTACTGTACTACGAGCAGTACTTC
d_call: .
clone_size: .
v_call: TRBV21-1
cdr3_length: 17
j_call: TRBJ2-7

cdr3_aa: CASSLGGLSGANVLTF
cdr3_nt: TGTGCCAGCAGTTTAGGCGGGCTATCTGGGGCCAACGTCCTAACTTTC
d_call: .
clone_size: .
v_call: TRBV27
cdr3_length: 16
j_call: TRBJ2-6

cdr3_aa: CASGTPGTTKDTQYF
cdr3_nt: TGTGCTAGTGGCACCCCCGGGACTACCAAAGATACGCAGTATTTT
d_call: TRBD2
clone_size: .
v_call: TRBV12-5
cdr3_length: 15
j_call: TRBJ2-3

cdr3_aa: CASSVAESREQYF
cdr3_nt: TGTGCCAGCAGCGTAGCGGAATCCCGCGAGCAGTACTTC
d_call: .
clone_size: .
v_call: TRBV9
cdr3_length: 13
j_call: TRBJ2-7

cdr3_aa: CASSPGGRRNTEAFF
cdr3_nt: TGCGCCAGCAGCCCGGGGGGACGGAGGAACACTGAAGCTTTCTTT
d_call: .
clone_size: many
v_call: TRBV5-1
cdr3_length: 15
j_call: TRBJ1-1

cdr3_aa: CSAREELAGDTYEQYF
cdr3_nt: TGCAGTGCTAGAGAGGAATTAGCGGGCGACACCTACGAGCAGTACTTC
d_call: TRBD2
clone_size: .
v_call: TRBV20-1
cdr3_length: 16
j_call: TRBJ2-7